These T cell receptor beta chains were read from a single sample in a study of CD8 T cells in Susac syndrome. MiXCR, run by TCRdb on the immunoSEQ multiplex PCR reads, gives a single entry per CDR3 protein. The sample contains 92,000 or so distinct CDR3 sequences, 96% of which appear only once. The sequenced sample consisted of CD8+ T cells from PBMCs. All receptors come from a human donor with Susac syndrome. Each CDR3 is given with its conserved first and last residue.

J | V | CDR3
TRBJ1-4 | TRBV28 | CASSLSADSTNEKLFF
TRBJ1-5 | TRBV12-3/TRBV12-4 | CASSLQGQVRPQHF
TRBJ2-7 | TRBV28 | CASSPTSFEQYF
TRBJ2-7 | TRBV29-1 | CSVILSDTLGYEQYF
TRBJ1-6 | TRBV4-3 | CASSQELVQGRKSPLHF
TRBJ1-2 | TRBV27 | CASSTGNNYGYTF
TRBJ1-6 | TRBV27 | CASRETRQRTRSPLHF
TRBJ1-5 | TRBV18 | CASSPEGQQTPQHF
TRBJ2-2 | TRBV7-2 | CASSLDGGYTGELFF
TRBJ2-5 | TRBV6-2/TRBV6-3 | CASSYKAAQETQYF